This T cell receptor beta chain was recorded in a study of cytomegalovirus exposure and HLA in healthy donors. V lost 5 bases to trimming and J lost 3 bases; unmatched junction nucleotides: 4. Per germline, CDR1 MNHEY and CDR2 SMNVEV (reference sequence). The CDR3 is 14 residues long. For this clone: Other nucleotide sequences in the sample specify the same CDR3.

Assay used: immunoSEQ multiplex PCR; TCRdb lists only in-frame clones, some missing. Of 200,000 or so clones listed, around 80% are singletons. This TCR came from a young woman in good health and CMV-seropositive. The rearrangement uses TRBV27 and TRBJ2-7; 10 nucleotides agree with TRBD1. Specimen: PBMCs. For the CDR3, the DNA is TGTGCCAGCAGTCTACGGACAGGGGGCTACGAGCAGTACTTC. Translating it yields CASSLRTGGYEQYF.